The 13 T cell receptor beta chains reported below all come from one sample, sequenced in a study of somatic mutations in cytotoxic T cells in rheumatoid arthritis. Clones were sequenced by immunoSEQ multiplex PCR, and TCRdb holds only the in-frame ones, with some missing. The sample lists about 15,000 clones, around 70% seen once, with roughly 10% in the top ten. The sequenced sample consisted of CD8+ T cells sorted from blood. Receptors originate from an adult with rheumatoid arthritis.

Only a few counts were recorded for this clone. The chain employs TRBV4-3 and TRBJ1-1; 9 bases are shared with TRBD1. V was clipped by 3 bases and J by 5 bases; unmatched bases: 4. Germline CDR1 is LGHNA and CDR2 is YSLEER. This CDR3 contains 14 residues. DNA of the CDR3: TGCGCCAGCAGCCACCGGACAGGGGTTACTGAAGCTTTCTTT. It yields the protein CASSHRTGVTEAFF.

In the case of this clone: This CDR3 is also generated by other DNA sequences in the sample. The chain couples TRBV9 to TRBJ1-2, with TRBD1 identical over 11 bases. Germline trimming cut 2 bases from V and 4 bases from J; bases unmatched to any gene: 4. The germline V gene has CDR1 SGDLS and CDR2 YYNGEE. The CDR3 consists of 15 residues. As DNA, the CDR3 is TGTGCCAGCAGCGTTGGACAGGGGGCTGGCTATGGCTACACCTTC. This codes for CASSVGQGAGYGYTF.

The chain recombines TRBV11-1 with TRBJ2-7; possibly TRBD1 or TRBD2 for D (7 bases each). This CDR3 has 14 residues. The germline V and J ends were trimmed by 5 bases and 5 bases, with 16 bases remaining between them. Germline assignment: CDR1 SGHAT and CDR2 FQDESV (reference sequence). The CDR3 sequence: CASSPPAGGDEQYF. For the CDR3, the DNA is TGTGCCAGCAGCCCACCGGCAGGGGGGGACGAGCAGTACTTC.

This sequence joins TRBV2 and TRBJ1-3, with D unclear. The CDR3 sequence is 15 residues long. Trimming took off 7 bases at V and 0 bases at J, with 13 bases between the two ends. CDR1 and CDR2 (germline): SNHLY, FYNNEI. The CDR3 is CASTWESLSGNTIYF. Here the CDR3 DNA reads TGTGCCAGCACCTGGGAGTCCCTCTCTGGAAACACCATATATTTT.

This sequence joins TRBV9 and TRBJ2-7; TRBD1 matches 9 bases. The CDR3 sequence is 15 residues long. The V gene's germline CDR1 is SGDLS and CDR2 YYNGEE. V dropped 4 bases and J dropped 5; count of bases not matched to a gene: 10. CDR3 sequence (DNA): TGTGCCAGCAGCTTCGCCGGGACAGGGAGTGACGAGCAGTACTTC. Translating it yields CASSFAGTGSDEQYF.

The chain links TRBV4-3 to TRBJ2-4, with D possibly matching TRBD1 (6 bases). The length of the CDR3 is 15 residues. The germline gives CDR1 LGHNA, CDR2 YSLEER. Deletions cut 1 base from V and 0 bases from J, with 7 bases between. The CDR3 reads CASSQGTVAKNIQYF. The CDR3 DNA reads as TGCGCCAGCAGCCAAGGGACAGTAGCCAAAAACATTCAGTACTTC.

The V call is TRBV13, the J call TRBJ2-3; D is uncertain. In germline, CDR1 is PRHDT, CDR2 FYEKMQ (reference sequence). Trimming left V 2 bases short and J 0 bases short, with 3 bases between. The CDR3 runs to 13 residues. The CDR3 is CASSLPSTDTQYF. Written as DNA, the CDR3 is TGTGCCAGCAGCTTACCTAGCACAGATACGCAGTATTTT.

The chain has TRBV15 and TRBJ2-7; 8 bases align to TRBD1. CDR3 length: 16 residues. Germline-derived CDR1 and CDR2 are LNHNV and YYDKDF (reference sequence). The V segment lost 0 bases and the J segment 0 bases; nucleotides outside the gene matches: 4. This chain's CDR3 is CATSRDRGTGSYEQYF. The CDR3 DNA is TGTGCCACCAGCAGAGATCGGGGGACAGGCTCCTACGAGCAGTACTTC.

This clone was observed a handful of times. The rearrangement uses TRBV7-2 and TRBJ2-7; TRBD2 is a possible D gene (5 bases). Germline values: CDR1 SGHTA, CDR2 FQGNSA. V was trimmed by 1 base and J by 3 bases, leaving 13 bases between them. This CDR3 is 15 amino acids long. The CDR3 DNA is TGTGCCAGCAGCTTAGACTTGTCGGGATTCTACGAGCAGTACTTC. Translating it yields CASSLDLSGFYEQYF. The whole variable domain, remainder taken from reference TRBV7-2 and TRBJ2-7, is GAGVSQSPSNKVTEKGKDVELRCDPISGHTALYWYRQSLGQGLEFLIYFQGNSAPDKSGLPSDRFSAERTGGSVSTLTIQRTQQEDSAVYLCASSLDLSGFYEQYFGPGTRLTVT.

V and J are TRBV19 and TRBJ2-1; D remains unclear. Germline V gives CDR1 LNHDA, CDR2 SQIVND (reference sequence). V lost 3 bases, J lost 0 bases, and 9 bases lay in between. The CDR3 contains 15 residues. The DNA for the CDR3 is TGTGCCAGTAGTATTCATAGGAGCTCCTACAATGAGCAGTTCTTC. Its protein product is CASSIHRSSYNEQFF. The whole variable domain, filled in from reference TRBV19 and TRBJ2-1, reads DGGITQSPKYLFRKEGQNVTLSCEQNLNHDAMYWYRQDPGQGLRLIYYSQIVNDFQKGDIAEGYSVSREKKESFPLTVTSAQKNPTAFYLCASSIHRSSYNEQFFGPGTRLTVL.

The chain recombines TRBV27 with TRBJ1-5; 9 positions agree with TRBD1. This CDR3 comprises 14 residues. Germline loops: CDR1 MNHEY, CDR2 SMNVEV (reference sequence). The V and J ends lost 4 bases and 6 bases, in that order; junction bases with no gene match: 4. The CDR3 is CASSSTGGSQPQHF. Written as DNA, the CDR3 is TGTGCCAGCAGTTCGACAGGGGGAAGTCAGCCCCAGCATTTT.

This clone turned up a few times. The J gene is TRBJ1-4, the V gene TRBV13; D is uncertain. CDR3 length equals 15 residues. Trimming pared 6 bases from V and 10 bases from J, leaving 21 bases between. Germline CDR1 reads PRHDT; CDR2 reads FYEKMQ (reference sequence). CDR3 coding DNA: TGTGCCAGCAGTCGATTCCGGGAACTACCTGGAAAACTGTTTTTT. Translation: CASSRFRELPGKLFF.

This sequence joins TRBV11-2 and TRBJ2-7; D perhaps matches TRBD2 (7 bases). Germline CDR1 is SGHAT and CDR2 is FQNNGV. V dropped 6 bases and J dropped 6 bases, with 18 bases sitting between them. This CDR3 spans 14 amino acids. Here the CDR3 reads CASRRGGGGFEQYF. The CDR3 DNA is TGTGCCAGCAGGAGGGGAGGGGGAGGGTTCGAGCAGTACTTC. The whole variable domain, remainder taken from reference TRBV11-2 and TRBJ2-7, is EAGVAQSPRYKIIEKRQSVAFWCNPISGHATLYWYQQILGQGPKLLIQFQNNGVVDDSQLPKDRFSAERLKGVDSTLKIQPAKLEDSAVYLCASRRGGGGFEQYFGPGTRLTVT.